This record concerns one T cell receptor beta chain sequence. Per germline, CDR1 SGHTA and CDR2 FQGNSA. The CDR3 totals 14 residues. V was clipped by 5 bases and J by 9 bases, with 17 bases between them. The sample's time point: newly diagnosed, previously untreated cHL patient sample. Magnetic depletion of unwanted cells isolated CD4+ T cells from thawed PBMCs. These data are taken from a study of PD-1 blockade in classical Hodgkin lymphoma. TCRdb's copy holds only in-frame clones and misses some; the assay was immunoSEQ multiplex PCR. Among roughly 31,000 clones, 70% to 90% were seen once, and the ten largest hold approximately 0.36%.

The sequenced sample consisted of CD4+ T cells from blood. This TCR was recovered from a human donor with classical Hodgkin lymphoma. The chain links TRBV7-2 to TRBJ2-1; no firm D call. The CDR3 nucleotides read TGTGCCAGCAGCACAACGGCTCGGTTAGGTGAGCAGTTCTTC. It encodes CASSTTARLGEQFF.